The rows below give T cell receptor beta chains drawn from one sample of a study of Ad26.COV2.S vaccination and SARS-CoV-2 variants. Produced via immunoSEQ multiplex PCR; TCRdb's table is partial and in-frame only. This table holds 300,000 to 350,000 clones, 88% found once. The starting material was peripheral blood, obtained in a trial of Ad26.COV2.S vaccine versus placebo. The receptors derive from a person between 18 and 60 years old who received the Ad26.COV2.S COVID-19 vaccine or a placebo. Each CDR3 is given with its conserved first and last residue. Fields, in order: D gene, V gene, clone size, J gene, CDR3 DNA, CDR3 protein. The D gene is left open where the match is weak. For some rows the clone size is stated as once, few or many, or as a class when expanded; others skip it.

TRBD1	TRBV15	NA	TRBJ2-7	TGTGCCACCAGAGCGTCCGGGACAGGGGCTTACGAGCAGTACTTC	CATRASGTGAYEQYF
NA	TRBV18	NA	TRBJ1-5	TGTGCCAGCTCCCCAGGTGTAGGACGGGATGATCAGCCCCAGCATTTT	CASSPGVGRDDQPQHF
NA	TRBV2	once	TRBJ1-2	TGTGCCAGCAGTGCCTCGGGGTACTATGGCTACACCTTC	CASSASGYYGYTF
TRBD1	TRBV6-6	NA	TRBJ2-2	TGTGCCAGCAGTCGGACCATCGGGACAGGGATCACCGGGGAGCTGTTTTTT	CASSRTIGTGITGELFF
NA	TRBV7-3	NA	TRBJ2-1	TGTGCCAGCAGCAAGGACAGTTACAATGAGCAGTTCTTC	CASSKDSYNEQFF
NA	TRBV19	NA	TRBJ1-2	TGTGCCAGTACCCCCCGGAGGGGAACGAAGGAAGGCTACACCTTC	CASTPRRGTKEGYTF
NA	TRBV25-1	NA	TRBJ1-1	TGTGCCAGCAGACAGGGACATTCTGAAGCTTTCTTT	CASRQGHSEAFF
NA	TRBV12-3/TRBV12-4	once	TRBJ2-7	TGTGCCAGCAGTTTGGTAGGCGAGCAGTACTTC	CASSLVGEQYF
NA	TRBV9	NA	TRBJ1-1	TGTGCCAGCAGCGCACCCGGGACACTTATGAACACTGAAGCTTTCTTT	CASSAPGTLMNTEAFF
NA	TRBV3-1/TRBV3-2	once	TRBJ1-1	TGTGCCAGCAGCCAAGTTGATGTCACTTTCTTT	CASSQVDVTFF
NA	TRBV25-1	NA	TRBJ1-2	TGTGCCAGCAGTGAACTAACGACAGCGTCTTACTATGGCTACACCTTC	CASSELTTASYYGYTF
NA	TRBV15	NA	TRBJ1-5	TGTGCCACCAGCAGAGAGCCGACGGGGTTCCAGCCCCAGCATTTT	CATSREPTGFQPQHF
TRBD1	TRBV19	NA	TRBJ2-7	TGTGCCAGTAGTATTTACCCCTACACAGGGGGCGGAAACTCCTACGAGCAGTACTTC	CASSIYPYTGGGNSYEQYF
NA	TRBV28	NA	TRBJ1-5	TGTGCCAGCAGGCTGACGGGGACCAGCAATCAGCCCCAGCATTTT	CASRLTGTSNQPQHF
NA	TRBV18	NA	TRBJ2-5	TGTGCCAGCTCCGTAGTCTCGGGCCAAGAGACCCAGTACTTC	CASSVVSGQETQYF
NA	TRBV27	NA	TRBJ1-2	TGTGCCAGCACCCTTCAGGGGCAGGGGATCTATGGCTACACCTTC	CASTLQGQGIYGYTF
TRBD1	TRBV11-2	NA	TRBJ1-2	TGTGCCAGCAGCTCGACAGGGCCCGGCTCAAGTGGCTACACCTTC	CASSSTGPGSSGYTF
NA	TRBV9	NA	TRBJ1-1	TGTGCCAGCAGCCCCACACCGACAGCGATGAACACTGAAGCTTTCTTT	CASSPTPTAMNTEAFF
NA	TRBV4-3	few	TRBJ2-6	TGCGCCAGCAGCCAAGCAGGGGGGTCTCGGGCCAACGTCCTGACTTTC	CASSQAGGSRANVLTF
NA	TRBV28	once	TRBJ2-3	TGTGCCAGCAGTTTATCTGGGGGCTCCACAGATACGCAGTATTTT	CASSLSGGSTDTQYF
TRBD2	TRBV7-2	NA	TRBJ2-3	TGTGCCAGCAGCTTAAGCGGGGGGGCCTTTCCAGATACGCAGTATTTT	CASSLSGGAFPDTQYF
TRBD2	TRBV19	NA	TRBJ2-6	TGTGCCAGCCACCCCCTAGCGGGAGGCATAACTGGGGCCAACGTCCTGACTTTC	CASHPLAGGITGANVLTF
NA	TRBV14	NA	TRBJ1-1	TGTGCCAGCAGCCAAGCCTCAGTACGGGAGGACACTGAAGCTTTCTTT	CASSQASVREDTEAFF
TRBD1	TRBV6-5	NA	TRBJ2-7	TGTGCCAGCAGTTACTCGACAGGGGTTTCCTACGAGCAGTACTTC	CASSYSTGVSYEQYF
NA	TRBV7-3	NA	TRBJ2-1	TGTGCCAGCAGCTCCTACCTCTCCTCCTCCTACAATGAGCAGTTCTTC	CASSSYLSSSYNEQFF
TRBD2	TRBV15	NA	TRBJ2-7	TGTGCCACCAGCAGAGGTCGGCAGCGATCACCTAGCGGGAGTTCCGAGCAGTACTTC	CATSRGRQRSPSGSSEQYF
TRBD1	TRBV9	NA	TRBJ2-1	TGTGCCAGCAGCGTAGTGGGCCCGGGACAGGGGGCGAATGAGCAGTTCTTC	CASSVVGPGQGANEQFF
NA	TRBV5-1	NA	TRBJ1-1	TGCGCCAGCAGCTTGGTCGGAGGAGGCGGCACTGAAGCTTTCTTT	CASSLVGGGGTEAFF
NA	TRBV9	NA	TRBJ2-3	TGTGCCAGCGGCGGCGGCACAGATACGCAGTATTTT	CASGGGTDTQYF
NA	TRBV13	NA	TRBJ1-2	TGTGCCAGCAGCTTAGCGGGGGATGGCTACACCTTC	CASSLAGDGYTF
TRBD2	TRBV4-2	NA	TRBJ2-7	TGTGCCAGCAGCCCTTCTCGGACTAGCGGGGCCTACGAGCAGTACTTC	CASSPSRTSGAYEQYF
TRBD2	TRBV10-3	once	TRBJ2-5	TGTGCCATCTCCACTAGCGAGCAAGAGACCCAGTACTTC	CAISTSEQETQYF
TRBD2	TRBV5-4	NA	TRBJ2-1	TGTGCCAGCAGCGCCCGACTAGCGGCTTACAATGAGCAGTTCTTC	CASSARLAAYNEQFF
TRBD1	TRBV29-1	NA	TRBJ1-6	TGCAGCGTGGGGGACAGGGGGGCTTCACCCCTCCACTTT	CSVGDRGASPLHF
NA	TRBV2	NA	TRBJ2-2	TGTGCCAGCGGGGGACCAGGTCCCGGGGAGCTGTTTTTT	CASGGPGPGELFF
TRBD2	TRBV6-4	once	TRBJ2-3	TGTGCCAGCAGTTTGACTAGCGGTAATGAAGATACGCAGTATTTT	CASSLTSGNEDTQYF
TRBD1	TRBV28	NA	TRBJ1-2	TGTGCAGTGAGGGGACAGGGGGCGCTTATCTATGGCTACACCTTC	CAVRGQGALIYGYTF
TRBD2	TRBV11-3	NA	TRBJ2-3	TGTGCCAGCAGCTTCCGACTAGCGGGAGCCTTGACAGATACGCAGTATTTT	CASSFRLAGALTDTQYF
NA	TRBV11-3	NA	TRBJ2-2	TGTGCCAGCAGCTTAGTGGGCGGTCGGAACACCGGGGAGCTGTTTTTT	CASSLVGGRNTGELFF
NA	TRBV20-1	NA	TRBJ1-1	TGCAGTGCTAGTGGATCGATTCGTTCGGGCACTGAAGCTTTCTTT	CSASGSIRSGTEAFF
NA	TRBV12-5	NA	TRBJ1-1	TGTGCTAGTGGTTTGGTGGGGCAGGGGAACACTGAAGCTTTCTTT	CASGLVGQGNTEAFF
NA	TRBV10-3	NA	TRBJ2-5	TGTGCCATCAGTGTGCATCGGGGGCGCGGAGAGACCCAGTACTTC	CAISVHRGRGETQYF
NA	TRBV27	NA	TRBJ1-4	TGTGCCAGCAGGGGATTGGGGCGGTCTAATGAAAAACTGTTTTTT	CASRGLGRSNEKLFF
NA	TRBV4-3	once	TRBJ2-7	TGCGCCAGCAGCCAGGGAAGACAGAGTAACCACGAGCAGTACTTC	CASSQGRQSNHEQYF
NA	TRBV4-3	once	TRBJ2-7	TGCGCCAGCAGCCAAGAATTGGCTAACTACGAGCAGTACTTC	CASSQELANYEQYF
NA	TRBV7-9	NA	TRBJ2-1	TGTGCCAGCACGAGGGGAGACCAATTCTACAATGAGCAGTTCTTC	CASTRGDQFYNEQFF
NA	TRBV6-2/TRBV6-3	NA	TRBJ1-2	TGTGCCAGCAGTTATGGCGGTGGCTACACCTTC	CASSYGGGYTF